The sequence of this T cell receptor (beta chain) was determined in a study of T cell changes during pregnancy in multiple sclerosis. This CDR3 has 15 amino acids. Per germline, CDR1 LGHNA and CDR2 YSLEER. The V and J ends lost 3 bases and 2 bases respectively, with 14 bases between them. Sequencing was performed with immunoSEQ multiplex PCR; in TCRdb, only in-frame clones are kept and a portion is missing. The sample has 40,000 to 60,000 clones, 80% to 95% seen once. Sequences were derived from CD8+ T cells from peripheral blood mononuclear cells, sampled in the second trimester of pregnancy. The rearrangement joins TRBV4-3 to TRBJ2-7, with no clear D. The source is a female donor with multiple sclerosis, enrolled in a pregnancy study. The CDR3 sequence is CASSQRTGLTYEQYF. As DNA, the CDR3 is TGCGCCAGCAGCCAGAGAACTGGGCTGACCTACGAGCAGTACTTC.